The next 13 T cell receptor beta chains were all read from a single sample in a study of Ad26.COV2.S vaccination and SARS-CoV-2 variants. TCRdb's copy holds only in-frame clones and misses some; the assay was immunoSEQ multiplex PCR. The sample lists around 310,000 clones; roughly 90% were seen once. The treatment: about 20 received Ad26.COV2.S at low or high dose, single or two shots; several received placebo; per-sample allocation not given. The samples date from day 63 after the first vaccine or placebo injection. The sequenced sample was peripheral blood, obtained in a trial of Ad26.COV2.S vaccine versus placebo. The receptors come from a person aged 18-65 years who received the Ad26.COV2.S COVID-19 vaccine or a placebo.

The CDR3, as DNA: TGTGCCAGCAGTGGGCTGGGGGGCTCTGGAAACACCATATATTTT. This gives the protein CASSGLGGSGNTIYF. The J gene is TRBJ1-3, the V gene TRBV28, with D possibly matching TRBD1 (5 bases). Germline CDR1 reads MDHEN; CDR2 reads SYDVKM. V dropped 5 bases and J dropped 0 bases, with 11 bases sitting between them. CDR3 length: 15 amino acids.

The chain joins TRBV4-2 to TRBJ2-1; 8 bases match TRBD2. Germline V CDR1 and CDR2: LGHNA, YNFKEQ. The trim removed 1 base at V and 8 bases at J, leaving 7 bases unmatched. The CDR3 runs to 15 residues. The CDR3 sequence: CASSQAGGPGDEQFF. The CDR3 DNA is TGTGCCAGCAGCCAAGCGGGAGGGCCTGGGGATGAGCAGTTCTTC.

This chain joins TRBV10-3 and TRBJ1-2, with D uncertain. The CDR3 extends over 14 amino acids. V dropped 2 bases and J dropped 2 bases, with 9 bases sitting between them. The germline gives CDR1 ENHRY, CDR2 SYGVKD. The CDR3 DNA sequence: TGTGCCATCAGTGAGAGAACGGAGAACTATGGCTACACCTTC. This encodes CAISERTENYGYTF.

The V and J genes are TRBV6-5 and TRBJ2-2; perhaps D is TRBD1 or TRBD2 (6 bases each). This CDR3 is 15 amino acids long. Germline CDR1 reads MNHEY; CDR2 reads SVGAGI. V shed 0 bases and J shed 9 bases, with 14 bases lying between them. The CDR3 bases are TGTGCCAGCAGTTACTCGTCGGGGGCCGGGCGGGAGCTGTTTTTT. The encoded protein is CASSYSSGAGRELFF.

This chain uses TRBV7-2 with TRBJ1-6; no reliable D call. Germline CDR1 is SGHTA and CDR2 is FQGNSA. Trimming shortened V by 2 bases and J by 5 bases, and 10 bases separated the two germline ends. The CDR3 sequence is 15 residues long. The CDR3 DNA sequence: TGTGCCAGCAGCTTAAAGGACCATAATAATTCACCCCTCCACTTT. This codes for CASSLKDHNNSPLHF.

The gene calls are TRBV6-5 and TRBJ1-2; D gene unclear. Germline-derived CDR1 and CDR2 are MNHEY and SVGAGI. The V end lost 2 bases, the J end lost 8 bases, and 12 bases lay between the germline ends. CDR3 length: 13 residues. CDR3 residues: CASSYATLEGYTF. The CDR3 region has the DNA TGTGCCAGCAGTTACGCTACCCTTGAAGGCTACACCTTC.

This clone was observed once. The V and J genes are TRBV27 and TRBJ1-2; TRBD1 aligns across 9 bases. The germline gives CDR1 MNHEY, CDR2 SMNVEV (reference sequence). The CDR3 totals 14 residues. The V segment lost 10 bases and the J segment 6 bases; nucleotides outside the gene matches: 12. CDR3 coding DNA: TGTGCCACCTCGTCGGGACAGGGTCCCGATGGCTACACCTTC. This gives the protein CATSSGQGPDGYTF.

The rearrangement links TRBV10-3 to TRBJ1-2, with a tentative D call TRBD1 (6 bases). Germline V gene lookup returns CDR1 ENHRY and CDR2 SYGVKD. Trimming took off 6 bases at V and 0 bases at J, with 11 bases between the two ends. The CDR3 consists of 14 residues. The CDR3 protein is CAISSQGSNYGYTF. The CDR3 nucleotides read TGTGCCATCAGCTCACAGGGTTCTAACTATGGCTACACCTTC.

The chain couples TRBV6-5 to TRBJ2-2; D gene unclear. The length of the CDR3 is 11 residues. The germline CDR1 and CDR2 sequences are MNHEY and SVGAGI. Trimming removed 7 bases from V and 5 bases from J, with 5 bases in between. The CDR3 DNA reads TGTGCCAGCATGGGTACCGGGGAGCTGTTTTTT. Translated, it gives CASMGTGELFF.

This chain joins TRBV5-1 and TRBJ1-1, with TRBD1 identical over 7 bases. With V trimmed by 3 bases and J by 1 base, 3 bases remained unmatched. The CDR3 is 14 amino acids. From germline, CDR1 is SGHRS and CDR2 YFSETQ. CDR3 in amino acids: CASSYRGGNTEAFF. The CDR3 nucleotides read TGCGCCAGCAGCTACAGGGGTGGGAACACTGAAGCTTTCTTT. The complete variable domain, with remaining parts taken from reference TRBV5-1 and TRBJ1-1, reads KAGVTQTPRYLIKTRGQQVTLSCSPISGHRSVSWYQQTPGQGLQFLFEYFSETQRNKGNFPGRFSGRQFSNSRSEMNVSTLELGDSALYLCASSYRGGNTEAFFGQGTRLTVV.

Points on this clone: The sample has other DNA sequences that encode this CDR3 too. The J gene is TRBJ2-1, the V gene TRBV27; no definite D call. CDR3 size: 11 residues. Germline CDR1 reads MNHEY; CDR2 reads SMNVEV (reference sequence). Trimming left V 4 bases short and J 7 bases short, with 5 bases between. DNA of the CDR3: TGTGCCAGCAGTTCAGGAAATGAGCAGTTCTTC. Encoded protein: CASSSGNEQFF.

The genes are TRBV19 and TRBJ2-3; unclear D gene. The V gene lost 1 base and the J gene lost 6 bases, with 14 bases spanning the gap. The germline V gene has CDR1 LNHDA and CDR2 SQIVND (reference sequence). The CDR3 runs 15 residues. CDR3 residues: CASSIGTGYTDTQYF. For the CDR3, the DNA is TGTGCCAGTAGTATAGGGACCGGGTACACGGATACGCAGTATTTT.

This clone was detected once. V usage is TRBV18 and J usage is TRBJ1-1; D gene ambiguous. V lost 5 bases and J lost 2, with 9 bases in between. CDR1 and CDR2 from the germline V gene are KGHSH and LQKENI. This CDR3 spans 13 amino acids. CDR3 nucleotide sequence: TGTGCCAGCTCAGTGTGGAAAAACACTGAAGCTTTCTTT. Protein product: CASSVWKNTEAFF.